Following are 28 T cell receptor beta chains from one sample sequenced in a study of spatial heterogeneity in lung cancer. Each CDR3 protein is one row after TCRdb ran MiXCR on the 5' RACE reads. The sample includes roughly 10,000 distinct CDR3 sequences, around 6.9% of them seen just once. Time point meaning: sample taken at primary tumor resection. Tumor, nontumor lung or frozen PBMC supplied whole RNA that was sequenced unsorted. Sequencing was performed on PBMCs, taken at surgery. The receptors originated from a male donor with early-stage non-small cell lung cancer.

A note on this clonotype: This beta chain came through as a stray read in a library set up for alpha chains, and its size says little. The chain recombines TRBV5-1 with TRBJ2-1; D is unresolved. Germline V lookup: CDR1 SGHRS, CDR2 YFSETQ. The CDR3 sequence is 14 residues long. Trimming pared 4 bases from V and 8 bases from J, leaving 16 bases between. CDR3 loop: CASSQTLLDDEQFF. The CDR3 nucleotides read TGCGCCAGCAGCCAGACCCTTTTGGACGATGAGCAGTTCTTC.

This clonotype appeared many times. This beta chain is off target for a library built for alpha chains, so its abundance means little. The chain carries TRBV7-9 and TRBJ2-1; 7 nucleotides match TRBD1. Looked up from germline, CDR1 is SEHNR and CDR2 is FQNEAQ (reference sequence). CDR3 size: 16 residues. V lost 1 base and J lost 6; bases outside the gene matches: 9. The CDR3 is CASSLVGLRDSNEQFF. CDR3 coding DNA: TGTGCCAGCAGCTTAGTAGGGCTCCGGGACAGCAATGAGCAGTTCTTC.

This clonotype has ten or more counts. This beta chain represents an off-target read in a library built for alpha chains; its size is of limited meaning. CDR3 DNA: TGTGCCAGCAGCGAGACCGGGAAAGGCCGCTACGAGCAGTACTTC. Protein: CASSETGKGRYEQYF. The chain links TRBV7-9 to TRBJ2-7; TRBD2 might be the D (5 bases). V shed 5 bases and J shed 3 bases, with 17 bases lying between them. This CDR3 has 15 amino acids. Germline values: CDR1 SEHNR, CDR2 FQNEAQ (reference sequence).

This clonotype has a count of ten or more. One junction end disagrees with the germline gene, perhaps due to a read error. Found in a library prepared for alpha chains, this beta chain is an off-target read, and its abundance has little meaning. This sequence joins TRBV28 and TRBJ1-2; D ambiguous. This CDR3 comprises 13 residues. The germline CDR1 and CDR2 sequences are MDHEN and SYDVKM. This CDR3 reads CASGRDTNYGYAF. The CDR3 coding sequence is TGTGCCAGCGGCCGCGACACTAACTATGGCTACGCCTTC.

In this sample, this clonotype turned up many times. This beta chain is a stray read from a library made for alpha chains; its abundance is not meaningful. J is TRBJ2-2 and V is TRBV4-1; unclear D gene. Between the trimmed V and J ends, which lost 4 bases and 4 bases, there was a span of 16 bases. The germline V gene has CDR1 MGHRA and CDR2 YSYEKL. There are 16 residues in the CDR3. Here the CDR3 reads CASSPVRRTVTGELFF. In nucleotides, the CDR3 is TGCGCCAGCAGCCCCGTCCGCAGGACGGTCACCGGGGAGCTGTTTTTT.

This clonotype was seen repeatedly, ten times or more. One junction end disagrees with the germline gene, perhaps due to a read error. The size of this beta chain means little, since it is a stray read in a library made for alpha chains. The V and J genes are TRBV27 and TRBJ2-7; 8 bases align to TRBD2. CDR3 length: 15 amino acids. Germline V lookup: CDR1 MNHEY, CDR2 SMNVEV (reference sequence). Written as DNA, the CDR3 is TGTGTCAGCAGTTTATCGGGAGGGGCATACTACGAGCAGTACTTC. This encodes CVSSLSGGAYYEQYF.

By its share, this clonotype is large. Being off target in a library aimed at alpha chains, this beta chain has a size of little meaning. The chain joins TRBV28 to TRBJ2-5; 11 nucleotides agree with TRBD2. The J segment lost 4 bases and the V segment lost 4 bases, leaving 8 bases of the junction unmatched. The CDR3 consists of 16 residues. Germline V gene lookup returns CDR1 MDHEN and CDR2 SYDVKM. CDR3 sequence reads: CASSSPNTSGRETQYF. In DNA form, the CDR3 reads TGTGCCAGCAGTTCCCCTAATACTAGCGGGAGAGAGACCCAGTACTTC.

This clonotype was recorded many times. The library was built for alpha chains, so this beta chain is an off-target read and its size means little. This chain connects TRBV6-1 to TRBJ1-1, with TRBD1 matching over 7 bases. CDR1 and CDR2 (germline): MNHNS, SASEGT. V lost 6 bases and J lost 3; bases outside the gene matches: 4. The CDR3 has 13 residues. CDR3 DNA: TGTGCCAGCAGCTGGGACAGAGACACTGAAGCTTTCTTT. Protein: CASSWDRDTEAFF.

This clonotype was counted ten times or more. This beta chain is a stray read from a library made for alpha chains; its abundance is not meaningful. The chain joins TRBV7-9 to TRBJ1-1; perhaps TRBD1 as D (5 bases). Trimming took off 4 bases at V and 8 bases at J, with 14 bases between the two ends. The CDR3 extends over 13 amino acids. Germline CDR1 reads SEHNR; CDR2 reads FQNEAQ (reference sequence). The CDR3 is CASSSEGSREAFF. The CDR3 DNA reads as TGTGCCAGCAGCTCAGAGGGGTCGAGGGAAGCTTTCTTT.

This clonotype is categorized as medium-sized. Because the library targeted alpha chains, this beta chain is an off-target read whose size means little. V and J are TRBV28 and TRBJ2-1; D is possibly TRBD2 (6 bases). This CDR3 is built from 13 residues. The V end was cut by 7 bases, the J end by 4 bases, with 11 bases between. The germline V gene encodes CDR1 MDHEN and CDR2 SYDVKM. The CDR3 sequence is CASTPGVYNEQFF. In nucleotides, the CDR3 is TGTGCCAGCACGCCGGGAGTGTACAATGAGCAGTTCTTC. Full variable domain (rest looked up from reference TRBV28 and TRBJ2-1): DVKVTQSSRYLVKRTGEKVFLECVQDMDHENMFWYRQDPGLGLRLIYFSYDVKMKEKGDIPEGYSVSREKKERFSLILESASTNQTSMYLCASTPGVYNEQFFGPGTRLTVL.

This clonotype was detected ten times or more. This beta chain is a stray read from a library made for alpha chains; its abundance is not meaningful. This rearrangement joins TRBV18 to TRBJ1-1; the D is unclear. Germline V gene sequence: CDR1 KGHSH, CDR2 LQKENI. This CDR3 has 14 amino acids. The germline V and J ends were trimmed by 2 bases and 0 bases, with 7 bases remaining between them. CDR3: CASSPTNMNTEAFF. The CDR3 bases are TGTGCCAGCTCACCAACCAACATGAACACTGAAGCTTTCTTT.

About this clonotype itself: A library prepared for alpha chains yielded this beta chain as an off-target read; its size is of little meaning. The rearrangement joins TRBV20-1 to TRBJ2-7; 9 nucleotides align to TRBD1. CDR1 DFQATT and CDR2 SNEGSKA come from the germline V gene (reference sequence). CDR3 length: 13 amino acids. J gave up 5 bases and V 5 bases, and 7 bases lay outside the gene matches. The CDR3 protein is CSAGTGMSNEQYF. The DNA of the CDR3 is TGCAGTGCTGGGACAGGGATGTCAAACGAGCAGTACTTC.

This clonotype has a handful of counts. The library was built for alpha chains, so this beta chain is an off-target read and its size means little. The CDR3 is CASSFSSGRGNEQFF. In DNA, the CDR3 is TGTGCCAGCAGTTTCTCTAGCGGGAGGGGTAATGAGCAGTTCTTC. The chain joins TRBV12-3 or TRBV12-4 to TRBJ2-1, with 12 bases aligning to TRBD2. CDR3 size: 15 residues. With 3 bases clipped from V and 7 bases from J, the junction kept 4 bases outside the gene matches.

Relative to its sample, this clonotype is medium-sized (0.01 to 0.1%). This beta chain slipped into a library made for alpha chains as a stray read, so its size is not meaningful. The chain joins TRBV5-8 to TRBJ2-1; D may be TRBD1 (6 bases). The CDR3 is 17 amino acids. V lost 0 bases to trimming and J lost 0 bases, with 13 bases between them. CDR1 is SGHTS and CDR2 is YDEGEE in the germline V gene. This chain's CDR3 is CASSLANYRVSYNEQFF. The CDR3 DNA reads as TGTGCCAGCAGCTTGGCCAATTACAGGGTCTCCTACAATGAGCAGTTCTTC.

This clonotype was seen many times. Since it is a stray read in a library aimed at alpha chains, this beta chain has a size that is not meaningful. CDR3 DNA: TGTGCCAGCAGCGTAGCCCCCCCTCGGGAGCAGTTCTTC. Translation gives CASSVAPPREQFF. J is TRBJ2-1 and V is TRBV9; D remains ambiguous. Germline CDR1 SGDLS, CDR2 YYNGEE. Trimming stripped 0 bases from V and 10 bases from J, with 11 bases between. The CDR3 extends over 13 amino acids. The entire variable domain, with the rest obtained from reference TRBV9 and TRBJ2-1, is as follows: DSGVTQTPKHLITATGQRVTLRCSPRSGDLSVYWYQQSLDQGLQFLIQYYNGEERAKGNILERFSAQQFPDLHSELNLSSLELGDSALYFCASSVAPPREQFFGPGTRLTVL.

This clonotype qualifies as medium-sized. As an off-target read in a library built for alpha chains, this beta chain has a frequency of little significance. Here the CDR3 reads CASSLGLVGTDTQYF. CDR3 bases: TGTGCCAGCAGCCTTGGACTAGTTGGCACAGATACGCAGTATTTT. The chain has TRBV28 and TRBJ2-3, with 7 bases identical to TRBD2. The CDR3 consists of 15 residues. V shed 6 bases, J shed 1 base, and the junction held 7 bases outside the gene matches. Germline V lookup: CDR1 MDHEN, CDR2 SYDVKM.

With regard to this clonotype: A read error may explain this, as a much larger clone is one base away. Since the library was made to target alpha chains, this beta chain is a stray read and its abundance is not meaningful. The V gene is TRBV20-1, the J gene TRBJ2-3; TRBD1 matches at 7 bases. The CDR3 runs 15 residues. V lost 0 bases and J lost 5; bases outside the gene matches: 8. Germline-derived CDR1 and CDR2 are DFQATT and SNEGSKA (reference sequence). CDR3 nucleotides: TGCAGTGCTAGAGATGACAACAGGGGAAGAGATACGCAGTATTTT. Translated: CSARDDNRGRDTQYF.

This clonotype was detected many times. This beta chain appears as a stray read in a library generated for alpha chains; its size is not informative. The rearrangement joins TRBV29-1 to TRBJ1-4; D gene unclear. CDR3 length equals 11 residues. V was cut by 7 bases and J by 5 bases, with 8 bases left in between. Germline values: CDR1 SQVTM, CDR2 ANQGSEA. DNA of the CDR3: TGCAGCGGGTTTGAAAATGAAAAACTGTTTTTT. Translated: CSGFENEKLFF. Full variable domain (outside the CDR3, taken from reference TRBV29-1 and TRBJ1-4): SAVISQKPSRDICQRGTSLTIQCQVDSQVTMMFWYRQQPGQSLTLIATANQGSEATYESGFVIDKFPISRPNLTFSTLTVSNMSPEDSSIYLCSGFENEKLFFGSGTQLSVL.

This clonotype was observed a handful of times. This beta chain appears as a stray read in a library generated for alpha chains; its size is not informative. In DNA form, the CDR3 reads TGTGCCAGCCGGCTCCGGAGACAGAGTAATAATTCACCCCTCCACTTT. This sequence encodes CASRLRRQSNNSPLHF. This sequence joins TRBV7-8 and TRBJ1-6; D is possibly TRBD1 (5 bases). The CDR3 extends over 16 amino acids. V was pared by 8 bases and J by 5 bases, with 19 bases between. Germline V gene sequence: CDR1 SGHVS, CDR2 FQNEAQ.

This clonotype is labeled medium-sized. The library was designed around alpha chains, so this beta chain is a stray read whose abundance carries little weight. The V gene is TRBV7-8, the J gene TRBJ2-5; 7 bases agree with TRBD2. This CDR3 has 15 amino acids. Trimming cost V 0 bases and J 2 bases; bases outside gene matches: 3. Looked up from germline, CDR1 is SGHVS and CDR2 is FQNEAQ. This CDR3 is CASSLAGGSQETQYF. DNA of the CDR3: TGTGCCAGCAGCTTAGCGGGGGGGTCACAAGAGACCCAGTACTTC.

Details on this clonotype: A library prepared for alpha chains yielded this beta chain as an off-target read; its size is of little meaning. This chain uses TRBV4-2 with TRBJ2-1; TRBD2 is a possible D gene (6 bases). Germline assignment: CDR1 LGHNA and CDR2 YNFKEQ. This CDR3 spans 16 amino acids. Between the trimmed V and J ends, which lost 0 bases and 4 bases, there was a span of 13 bases. Written as DNA, the CDR3 is TGTGCCAGCAGCCAAGAGGCTAGCGATCTTTACAATGAGCAGTTCTTC. As protein: CASSQEASDLYNEQFF.

This clonotype showed up many times. Being off target in a library aimed at alpha chains, this beta chain has a size of little meaning. CDR3 DNA sequence: TGTGCCAGCATGGTGCTGCGCGGGGGGCCTGGGAATGAGCAGTTCTTC. Amino acid sequence: CASMVLRGGPGNEQFF. The chain joins TRBV11-2 to TRBJ2-1, with 8 bases aligning to TRBD2. J lost 7 bases, V lost 7 bases, and 15 bases had no gene match. The CDR3 loop spans 16 amino acids. CDR1 and CDR2 from the germline V gene are SGHAT and FQNNGV.

The table lists this clonotype with many counts. For a library built for alpha chains, this beta chain is a stray read; little rests on its size. This chain connects TRBV7-9 to TRBJ2-7, with 9 bases lining up with TRBD2. The length of the CDR3 is 16 residues. Germline V gives CDR1 SEHNR, CDR2 FQNEAQ (reference sequence). J lost 3 bases, V lost 1 base, and 7 bases had no gene match. In DNA form, the CDR3 reads TGTGCCAGCAGCTTAGAGGCGGGAGGGCCGCTCTACGAGCAGTACTTC. Its translation: CASSLEAGGPLYEQYF.

This clonotype came up many times. The size of this beta chain means little, since it is a stray read in a library made for alpha chains. The chain employs TRBV29-1 and TRBJ2-2, with D uncertain. The CDR3 spans 14 residues. Trimming removed 5 bases at V and 4 bases at J, with 14 bases between. Per the germline V gene, CDR1 is SQVTM and CDR2 is ANQGSEA. In DNA form, the CDR3 reads TGCAGCGTTCTGGGAATCCGAACCACCGGGGAGCTGTTTTTT. Its protein product is CSVLGIRTTGELFF.

There are many counts of this clonotype. This beta chain represents an off-target read in a library built for alpha chains; its size is of limited meaning. J is TRBJ1-6 and V is TRBV28; D not certain. Germline CDR1 is MDHEN and CDR2 is SYDVKM. The CDR3 contains 17 residues. V was shortened by 1 base and J by 0 bases, with 10 bases between the two germline ends. The CDR3 coding sequence is TGTGCCAGCAGTTTATATACAGCCAGCTCCTATAATTCACCCCTCCACTTT. Its translation is CASSLYTASSYNSPLHF.

This clonotype has at least ten counts. Since it is a stray read in a library aimed at alpha chains, this beta chain has a size that is not meaningful. The chain employs TRBV7-6 and TRBJ2-1; TRBD2 matches 8 bases. V was clipped by 2 bases and J by 0 bases; unmatched bases: 0. Germline assignment: CDR1 SGHVS and CDR2 FNYEAQ. CDR3 length: 15 amino acids. Here the CDR3 DNA reads TGTGCCAGCAGCTTAAGCGGGAGCTCCTACAATGAGCAGTTCTTC. As protein: CASSLSGSSYNEQFF.

This clonotype was recorded many times. This beta chain turned up in a library designed for alpha chains; as an off-target read, its abundance says little. The rearrangement uses TRBV3-1 and TRBJ2-7; no reliable D call. Germline CDR1 and CDR2: LGHDT and YNNKEL (reference sequence). The CDR3 has 15 residues. The V end was cut by 0 bases, the J end by 3 bases, with 12 bases between. The CDR3 protein is CASSQDRSGLYEQYF. The DNA for the CDR3 is TGTGCCAGCAGCCAAGACCGATCCGGCCTCTACGAGCAGTACTTC.

This clonotype is medium-sized within its sample. For a library built for alpha chains, this beta chain is a stray read; little rests on its size. The rearrangement uses TRBV20-1 and TRBJ2-7; D call uncertain. This CDR3 region has 13 residues. Between the trimmed V and J ends, which lost 2 bases and 2 bases, there was a span of 10 bases. Per the germline V gene, CDR1 is DFQATT and CDR2 is SNEGSKA (reference sequence). The CDR3 here is CSARPDWAYEQYF. For the CDR3, the DNA is TGCAGTGCTAGACCCGACTGGGCCTACGAGCAGTACTTC.